This T cell receptor (beta chain) was sequenced during a study of cytomegalovirus exposure and HLA in healthy donors listed by TCRdb under 2017. Background on the whole study: In an earlier analysis of 450 to 750 of the donors, roughly 300 Gb of sequence data and approximately 100 million unique TCR beta sequences from 150 million to 200 million T cells were reported. An early release that covered about 600 HLA-typed donors contained 300 to 350 gigabases of sequencing data and tens of millions of unique TCR sequences. Among the roughly 400 genotyped donors, under 90% belonged to the genetic ancestry cluster associated with self-reported Caucasian donors. The study aimed to test whether signatures of past pathogen exposure could be identified by cataloging public T cell receptors. Using immunosequencing, the study profiled T cell repertoires from 550 to 750 subjects and related those repertoires to cytomegalovirus serostatus. Besides the first cohort of roughly 700 subjects, a separate validation cohort made up of some 110 different subjects was used. The study combined high-throughput TCR immunosequencing, statistical association of individual TCRs with disease status, and machine learning to predict cytomegalovirus infection status. To study patterns of TCR occurrence, a later analysis re-analyzed previously published TCR beta repertoires from around 700 donors and added high-resolution HLA genotyping. In the later analysis, no new phenotypic data were used to find candidate immune exposures; instead, reliance was placed on TCR beta sequences and their occurrence across donors. In an earlier analysis of several hundred of the donors, high-throughput TCR beta sequencing was used to judge whether each TCR beta V gene segment behaved as functional or pseudogenic. Donor age, sex, ethnicity and CMV serostatus were collected together with the repertoire data. Genome-wide SNP genotypes for about 65% of the 666 donors were used in a later genetic analysis, which treated that subset as a discovery cohort. Every repertoire in the discovery cohort had been generated on one and the same sequencing platform. HLA typing covered class I and class II loci at four-digit resolution. The number of donors typed differed by locus, with about 629-640 for A, B, C, DRB1 and DQB1, about 500 for DQA1, 600 to 610 for DPA1, and some 440 for DPB1. Five DR-DQ haplotypes were handled as single units for association and clustering because linkage in the cohort was strong. On average, 235,054 unique TCR beta nucleotide sequences were sequenced per donor among a few hundred genotyped donors of the cohort, with roughly 18% of those sequences being non-productive. Beyond this particular receptor, the publication reports: In an earlier analysis of 500 to 650 of the donors, most TCR beta V segments appeared in productive rearrangements about 87% or about 30% of the time, broadly matching IMGT annotations. Because counts were too low, roughly 18 rarely observed V segments, including chromosome 9 orphons, were left out of the earlier analysis of over 550 of the donors. Only TCR beta chains were sequenced in this cohort, and the absence of alpha or paired-chain data limited detectable features. According to the authors, the approach could potentially be generalized to other disease states and immunological phenotypes. Compared with equally common non-associated chains, HLA-associated TCR beta chains in a later analysis were more clonally expanded and had lower generation probabilities. In a later analysis, several top co-occurrence clusters were reported to appear linked to parvovirus B19, influenza, CMV and Epstein-Barr virus. Some IMGT-functional V segments, including TRBV6-2 and TRBV6-3, could not be told apart with the 87-base-pair reads, so those segments were excluded. According to a later analysis, most CMV-associated TCR beta chains appeared to be HLA-restricted, and the HLA associations seemed to be driven largely by CMV exposure. V-gene and J-gene trimming of TCR beta chains was associated with a missense DCLRE1C variant in a later genetic analysis, and the association was replicated in an independent cohort. A later analysis found that TCR association rates varied across HLA loci, with DRB1 alleles showing the most associated TCRs and HLA-C alleles the fewest. A total of roughly 160 TCR beta chains were listed by the study as associated with cytomegalovirus. In vitro tests confirmed that a few of the cytomegalovirus-associated TCR beta chains recognize cytomegalovirus antigens. The presence/absence analyses assumed that sequencing depth was roughly uniform across donors, and that assumption may not be true. Linkage disequilibrium might explain the correlated functional status among segregating V segments, but an unknown experimental factor could not be excluded. In a later genetic analysis, fewer N-insertions in productive TCRs were reported among donors in an Asian-associated ancestry cluster than the roughly 700-donor mean. HLA typing was unavailable for some donors at each locus, so association tests used only the typed subset. Most TCR sequences were observed very rarely across donors, whereas some public TCRs were present in many individuals. Cytomegalovirus status was reported to be diagnosed by the classifier with high specificity and sensitivity in both the original and validation cohorts. Strong co-occurrence of HLA alleles, especially DR and DQ, made assigning TCR associations to individual alleles difficult. Immune exposure information for the cohort was limited to CMV serostatus. At a false discovery rate of 0.05, a later analysis linked some 17,000 TCR beta sequences to specific HLA alleles. A further reported finding was that TCR beta sequences accurately predicted the HLA-A and HLA-B alleles for most subjects in the first cohort. A cluster of highly shared sequence variants was judged likely to represent a technical artifact of the sequencing pipeline.

V loses 0 bases of germline sequence and J loses 1 base, and the interval between the two ends is 6 bases. From the cysteine through the phenylalanine, the CDR3 covers 14 amino acids. The kept DNA is CDR3 alone, 42 bases in frame from the first base. The CDR1 and CDR2 encoded by the germline V gene (reference sequence) are LNHNV and YYDKDF. This clone was detected once. The antigen it recognizes is unknown. The input lacks base qualities; no much larger clone sits a single base away. Library method: the immunoSEQ multiplex PCR assay. For the multiplex PCR, a mixture combining 60 forward primers for TCR Vbeta segments and 13 reverse primers for TCR Jbeta segments was used. The CDR3 region of rearranged TCR beta genes was amplified from genomic DNA by a multiplex PCR assay. The amplified TCR beta libraries were sequenced on the Illumina HiSeq System as 87-base-pair reads. In the authors' own workflow: In a later analysis, tens of millions of unique TCR beta chains were counted across the 650 to 700 repertoires, and approximately 11 million of these chains were shared by at least two donors. Raw reads were error-corrected and collapsed into unique sequences by a nearest-neighbor algorithm in which closely related sequences were merged to remove PCR and sequencing errors. V, D and J gene segments were assigned by aligning CDR3 sequences to IMGT reference sequences. For a sequence to be retained, at least a six-nucleotide match to both a V gene segment and a J gene segment was required. Rearrangements were called productive when the CDR3 lacked stop codons and stayed in frame with V and J; all others were non-productive. Following IMGT convention, CDR3 was defined as the stretch from the second conserved V-encoded cysteine up to the conserved J-encoded phenylalanine. The earlier analysis of some 540 of the donors excluded any sequence lacking an unambiguous match to a single V gene segment. In an earlier analysis of 450 to 700 of the donors, V segments were called functional above 56.7% productive rearrangements and were called segregating when the between-donor standard deviation exceeded 5%. A statistical classification framework was built for diagnosing cytomegalovirus status from the catalog of TCR beta chain sequences. In a later analysis, V and J genes were assigned by comparing TCR nucleotide sequences against IMGT/GENE-DB human TR gene sequences. A later analysis assigned CDR3 sequences and most-parsimonious VDJ recombination scenarios with the TCRdist pipeline. A later analysis defined each TCR beta chain by its CDR3 amino acid sequence plus V-gene family, and excluded reads lacking a unique V-gene family. A later analysis removed several hundred highly shared, low-generation-probability nucleotide sequences to deal with suspected cross-contamination and a sequencing artifact. A later analysis calculated a clonal expansion index for each public chain from normalized within-repertoire ranks of inferred template counts. In a later analysis, generation probabilities were computed with a VDJ recombination model fitted to out-of-frame rearrangements, and the resulting probabilities were checked against IGoR. A later analysis scored TCR-TCR, TCR-HLA and TCR-CMV co-occurrence with hypergeometric tests, applying a repertoire-size bias correction to TCR pairs. A later analysis estimated false discovery rates by permuting HLA or CMV assignments 20 times. In a later analysis, co-occurring TCRs were grouped using DBSCAN, with TCRdist sequence similarity added in when clustering inside HLA-allele-positive subsets. For co-occurrence clustering, repertoires with fewer than 30,000 or more than 120,000 public chains were excluded, along with about five repertoires with anomalous nucleotide sharing. As stored in TCRdb, this immuneACCESS dataset retains in-frame rearrangements with V and J assigned. A fraction of the clones does not appear; measured against another copy, unresolved V genes explain less than half of the discrepancy, and the remainder lacks a known reason. V and J calls and clone size come straight from that table; D and trimming were deduced from the DNA. In this sample the table shows about 130,000 clones, around three quarters of which occur a single time. The ten biggest clones cover about 3.3% of the sample.

The cohort consisted of 666 healthy bone marrow donors. All cohort members were sampled while nominally healthy, although unrecorded immune exposures were likely present. The donor tested CMV seronegative and was one of the 352 seronegative cohort members. A peripheral blood sample was collected from each donor, and TCR beta sequencing was performed on peripheral blood mononuclear cells. The Qiagen DNeasy Blood Extraction Kit was used to extract genomic DNA from the blood cell samples. The sample consisted of PBMCs. The clonotype originates from a woman aged 45 to 65 in good health and CMV-seronegative. The chain is assembled from TRBV15 and TRBJ1-1, with no confident D gene call. The CDR3 reads as follows: CATSRDQANTEAFF. The nucleotide sequence is TGTGCCACCAGCAGAGATCAGGCGAACACTGAAGCTTTCTTT.